This T cell receptor beta chain was identified in a study of blood T cell repertoires in COVID-19. Study-wide background: Collection of acute and convalescent COVID-19 samples took place in the United States, Italy and Spain. PBMCs, B-cell-depleted T cells, or T cells were the source of the cDNA or gDNA that made up the material.

Unmatched junction bases numbered 3, after V lost 5 bases and J lost 3 bases. Germline assignment: CDR1 PRHDT and CDR2 FYEKMQ (reference sequence). The CDR3 loop spans 13 amino acids. The data were produced by immunoSEQ multiplex PCR, yet TCRdb's version contains in-frame clones alone and is incomplete. The data hold about 140,000 clones, with approximately 84% observed a single time. Sequenced material: PBMCs or T cells enriched from blood (not recorded which). This rearrangement joins TRBV13 to TRBJ1-2; 7 nucleotides align to TRBD1. This clonotype was obtained from a man aged 40-55 years with acute COVID-19. The CDR3, as DNA: TGTGCCAGCAGCCTCGGACAGGACTATGGCTACACCTTC. This translates into CASSLGQDYGYTF.